These 23 T cell receptor beta chains were sequenced from one sample in a study of technical replicates of blood from several donors (dated by TCRdb to 2016 to 2017). The library was made by the immunoSEQ multiplex PCR assay. In its TCRdb copy, this immuneACCESS table keeps in-frame sequences only and misses some clones. Where compared with another copy, unresolved V genes explain less than half of these, and the others have no known cause. The table for this sample lists approximately 80,000 clones; 89% of them were counted only once. The ten largest clonotypes hold approximately 0.42% of the sample. Sequencing was done on a sample of T cells isolated from PBMCs. The receptor source for this set is a human donor in good health.

The V call is TRBV18, the J call TRBJ2-5; D might be TRBD2 (6 bases). The V gene's germline CDR1 is KGHSH and CDR2 LQKENI. V lost 5 bases and J 4 bases, leaving 11 bases between the germline ends. The CDR3 extends over 13 amino acids. The DNA for the CDR3 is TGTGCCAGCTCAAGACTGGGAGGAGAGACCCAGTACTTC. It codes for CASSRLGGETQYF.

This chain connects TRBV6-1 to TRBJ2-1; possibly TRBD2 for D (5 bases). This CDR3 region has 13 residues. V lost 5 bases and J lost 9, with 14 bases in between. Germline CDR1 MNHNS, CDR2 SASEGT. CDR3 sequence reads: CASSLRGLPEQFF. In DNA, the CDR3 is TGTGCCAGCAGTTTAAGAGGACTTCCTGAGCAGTTCTTC.

This chain uses TRBV30 with TRBJ1-5, with 12 positions matching TRBD1. CDR3 length: 16 amino acids. Unmatched junction bases numbered 8, after V lost 4 bases and J lost 4 bases. CDR1 GTSNPN and CDR2 SVGIG come from the germline V gene (reference sequence). In DNA, the CDR3 is TGTGCCTGGACGCCGGGACAGGGGGCTTTAAATCAGCCCCAGCATTTT. It specifies CAWTPGQGALNQPQHF.

V and J are TRBV29-1 and TRBJ1-4, with 8 nucleotides matching TRBD1. Trimming cost V 6 bases and J 3 bases; bases outside gene matches: 6. This CDR3 comprises 14 residues. Germline CDR1 and CDR2: SQVTM and ANQGSEA. In DNA form, the CDR3 reads TGCAGCGTGGGAGACAGGGGAGCTAATGAAAAACTGTTTTTT. Protein sequence: CSVGDRGANEKLFF.

V and J are TRBV28 and TRBJ1-4; no definite D call. The V end lost 9 bases, the J end lost 5 bases, and 10 bases lay between the germline ends. Germline assignment: CDR1 MDHEN and CDR2 SYDVKM. The CDR3 is 12 amino acids. The CDR3 here is CASWTGNEKLFF. Here the CDR3 DNA reads TGTGCCAGTTGGACGGGGAATGAAAAACTGTTTTTT.

The genes are TRBV7-8 and TRBJ2-7; TRBD1 matches 9 bases. Germline-derived CDR1 and CDR2 are SGHVS and FQNEAQ. The trim removed 0 bases at V and 4 bases at J, leaving 7 bases unmatched. The CDR3 has 16 amino acids. CDR3: CASSLAPGQGSYEQYF. In nucleotides, the CDR3 is TGTGCCAGCAGCTTAGCCCCGGGACAGGGCTCATACGAGCAGTACTTC.

The sample holds one count of this clone. Other nucleotide sequences from this sample produce the same CDR3. This chain links TRBV7-2 with TRBJ1-2, with TRBD1 matching over 12 bases. V lost 5 bases to trimming and J lost 4 bases; unmatched junction nucleotides: 5. Germline V gives CDR1 SGHTA, CDR2 FQGNSA. The CDR3 is 15 amino acids. The CDR3 bases are TGTGCCAGCAGCCCTGGGACAGGGGGCAGCTATGGCTACACCTTC. Residues: CASSPGTGGSYGYTF. Complete variable domain (other parts from reference TRBV7-2 and TRBJ1-2): GAGVSQSPSNKVTEKGKDVELRCDPISGHTALYWYRQSLGQGLEFLIYFQGNSAPDKSGLPSDRFSAERTGGSVSTLTIQRTQQEDSAVYLCASSPGTGGSYGYTFGSGTRLTVV.

The V call is TRBV5-1, the J call TRBJ2-7; tentative D call: TRBD1 (6 bases). The CDR3 sequence is 15 residues long. CDR1 is SGHRS, CDR2 YFSETQ, per germline. V was shortened by 5 bases and J by 0 bases, with 15 bases between the two germline ends. This chain's CDR3 is CASRSTGQSSYEQYF. CDR3 nucleotide sequence: TGCGCCAGCAGATCGACAGGCCAAAGCTCCTACGAGCAGTACTTC.

The chain uses TRBV28 and TRBJ1-2, with 9 nucleotides matching TRBD1. Trimming removed 5 bases from V and 0 bases from J; junction bases left unmatched: 7. Germline CDR1 reads MDHEN; CDR2 reads SYDVKM. CDR3 length: 16 residues. The CDR3 DNA reads TGTGCCAGCAGTGAGCGGACAGGGGCAGCTAACTATGGCTACACCTTC. Its translation is CASSERTGAANYGYTF.

This clone was detected a few times. J is TRBJ1-1 and V is TRBV6-6; TRBD1 matches at 7 bases. J was trimmed by 6 bases and V by 10 bases; bases with no gene match: 14. The CDR3 has 14 residues. The germline V gene encodes CDR1 MNHNY and CDR2 SVGAGI (reference sequence). The CDR3, as DNA: TGTGCCACCAAACGACAGGGTCGTGTCCCTGAAGCTTTCTTT. Its translation is CATKRQGRVPEAFF.

J is TRBJ2-3 and V is TRBV7-8; TRBD1 is a possible D gene (6 bases). The length of the CDR3 is 16 residues. The ends were cut back, 3 bases at V and 2 bases at J, with 15 bases in the middle. Germline lookup yields CDR1 SGHVS and CDR2 FQNEAQ. CDR3 residues: CASSFIGTRYTDTQYF. For the CDR3, the DNA is TGTGCCAGCAGCTTCATCGGGACAAGATACACAGATACGCAGTATTTT.

This clone was detected only once. The chain recombines TRBV18 with TRBJ2-7; 7 nucleotides line up with TRBD2. CDR1 is KGHSH, CDR2 LQKENI, per germline. J was trimmed by 2 bases and V by 4 bases; bases with no gene match: 8. The CDR3 covers 15 residues. CDR3 protein: CASSRASGETYEQYF. CDR3 sequence (DNA): TGTGCCAGCTCACGCGCCAGCGGGGAAACCTACGAGCAGTACTTC.

This clone was picked up one time. The chain carries TRBV19 and TRBJ2-5, with 7 bases lining up with TRBD1. The CDR3 covers 13 residues. After removal of 5 bases from V and 5 bases from J, the junction contained 5 bases not matched to a gene. Germline V lookup: CDR1 LNHDA, CDR2 SQIVND (reference sequence). CDR3 sequence (DNA): TGTGCCAGTAGTCTACAGGGGAAGGAGACCCAGTACTTC. It yields the protein CASSLQGKETQYF.

As DNA, the CDR3 is TGCGCCAGCAGCCGGGACAGGGGCAATCAGCCCCAGCATTTT. Protein product: CASSRDRGNQPQHF. The chain couples TRBV4-3 to TRBJ1-5; 9 bases are shared with TRBD1. The CDR3 covers 14 residues. Germline CDR1 LGHNA, CDR2 YSLEER. V shed 4 bases and J 2 bases; nucleotides not matched to a gene: 0.

The gene calls are TRBV11-3 and TRBJ2-1; 10 bases are shared with TRBD2. Germline V CDR1 and CDR2: SGHNT, YENEEA. V was clipped by 1 base and J by 8 bases; unmatched bases: 11. The CDR3 contains 17 residues. The DNA of the CDR3 is TGTGCCAGCAGCTTAGTATACGTAGCGGGAGGACCGGATGAGCAGTTCTTC. Its protein product is CASSLVYVAGGPDEQFF. Supplemented by reference TRBV11-3 and TRBJ2-1, the full variable domain reads EAGVVQSPRYKIIEKKQPVAFWCNPISGHNTLYWYLQNLGQGPELLIRYENEEAVDDSQLPKDRFSAERLKGVDSTLKIQPAELGDSAVYLCASSLVYVAGGPDEQFFGPGTRLTVL.

The chain recombines TRBV7-9 with TRBJ1-1, with a possible D match to TRBD1 (5 bases). This CDR3 has 12 residues. Trimming removed 4 bases from V and 3 bases from J, with 6 bases in between. CDR1 is SEHNR and CDR2 is FQNEAQ in the germline V gene (reference sequence). CDR3 protein: CASSWGDTEAFF. The CDR3 DNA reads as TGTGCCAGCAGCTGGGGGGACACTGAAGCTTTCTTT.

Comments on this clone: Other DNA sequences of this sample code for an identical CDR3. V is TRBV18 and J is TRBJ2-7, with D possibly TRBD1 on 6 matching bases. V was trimmed by 3 bases and J by 2 bases, leaving 8 bases between them. Per germline, CDR1 KGHSH and CDR2 LQKENI. The CDR3 spans 13 residues. This chain's CDR3 is CASSPTGTYEQYF. CDR3 bases: TGTGCCAGCTCACCGACAGGAACCTACGAGCAGTACTTC.

This sequence joins TRBV9 and TRBJ1-3; TRBD1 might be the D (6 bases). The germline V and J ends were trimmed by 1 base and 4 bases, with 15 bases remaining between them. The length of the CDR3 is 16 residues. CDR1 and CDR2 (germline): SGDLS, YYNGEE. CDR3 region: CASSVSRYRDGNTIYF. CDR3 DNA sequence: TGTGCCAGCAGCGTATCTCGTTACAGGGACGGAAACACCATATATTTT.

V and J are TRBV19 and TRBJ2-3; TRBD1 matches 9 bases. The CDR3 totals 12 residues. Germline CDR1 LNHDA, CDR2 SQIVND (reference sequence). The ends lost 5 bases at V and 11 bases at J; junction bases unmatched: 5. CDR3 loop: CASSSPGQGQYF. The CDR3 bases are TGTGCCAGTAGTTCACCGGGACAGGGGCAGTATTTT.

J is TRBJ2-1 and V is TRBV11-2; 9 bases match TRBD2. Germline V gene sequence: CDR1 SGHAT, CDR2 FQNNGV. The junction had 10 bases not matched to a gene; V was cut back by 6 bases and J by 7 bases. This CDR3 is 15 amino acids long. The CDR3 loop reads CASRFLAGVENEQFF. CDR3 coding DNA: TGTGCCAGCAGGTTTTTAGCGGGAGTGGAGAATGAGCAGTTCTTC.

This rearrangement joins TRBV19 to TRBJ2-2, with TRBD1 matching 8 bases. This CDR3 contains 18 residues. V lost 3 bases, J lost 2 bases, and 11 bases stayed unmatched. Germline V gene sequence: CDR1 LNHDA, CDR2 SQIVND (reference sequence). The CDR3 region is CASSIYLLGQVNTGELFF. The CDR3, as DNA: TGTGCCAGTAGTATTTATCTGTTGGGACAGGTTAACACCGGGGAGCTGTTTTTT.

The V and J genes are TRBV2 and TRBJ2-5; D unresolved. Germline V CDR1 and CDR2: SNHLY, FYNNEI. Trimming removed 2 bases from V and 5 bases from J, with 15 bases in between. The CDR3 loop spans 15 amino acids. CDR3 in DNA: TGTGCCAGCAGTGAATCAGAAGGCCAGGTGGAGACCCAGTACTTC. This gives the protein CASSESEGQVETQYF. The full variable domain, in which reference TRBV2 and TRBJ2-5 provide the parts outside the CDR3, is EPEVTQTPSHQVTQMGQEVILRCVPISNHLYFYWYRQILGQKVEFLVSFYNNEISEKSEIFDDQFSVERPDGSNFTLKIRSTKLEDSAMYFCASSESEGQVETQYFGPGTRLLVL.

The CDR3 region is CASSLSEGTVTFF. The CDR3 region has the DNA TGTGCCAGCAGTTTATCCGAGGGTACCGTTACTTTCTTT. V usage is TRBV28 and J usage is TRBJ1-1; D unclear. The CDR3 is made up of 13 amino acids. In germline, CDR1 is MDHEN, CDR2 SYDVKM. V was pared by 1 base and J by 12 bases, with 15 bases between. The full variable domain, completed using reference TRBV28 and TRBJ1-1, is DVKVTQSSRYLVKRTGEKVFLECVQDMDHENMFWYRQDPGLGLRLIYFSYDVKMKEKGDIPEGYSVSREKKERFSLILESASTNQTSMYLCASSLSEGTVTFFGQGTRLTVV.